The subject of this entry is one T cell receptor (beta chain). As yet, its antigen is unknown. In the original processing: A per-sample median of about 94,000 TCRs was observed, with counts ranging from roughly 20,000 to 750,000. TCRdb reanalysed the RACE reads using MiXCR and keeps one entry per CDR3 protein. These V and J calls derive from TCRdb rather than the authors' analysis. The repertoire holds 380,000 or so distinct CDR3 sequences, with 5.5% as singletons. The sample comes from a study of human T cells and chemical hapten exposure. Study details: The sensitizing agent was 2% DPC, placed on about 2 cm by about 2 cm of upper inner arm skin. Notes on the study in general: Significantly more large CDR3 similarity clusters were formed by expanded TCRs than by controls.

Specified time point: pre-sensitization, week 0. As for treatment: therapeutic diphenylcyclopropenone sensitization with weekly scalp DPC. The source is a woman younger than 35 with alopecia areata. Some clones in this sample may be carry-over from other donors' samples. The starting material was whole blood, obtained in connection with sensitization to the hapten diphenylcyclopropenone (DPC).

The CDR3 nucleotides read TGCAGCGTTTCGGGACTAGCGGGGGACGAGCAGTACTTC. It encodes CSVSGLAGDEQYF. The chain uses TRBV29-1 and TRBJ2-7; 14 bases agree with TRBD2. The CDR3 loop spans 13 amino acids. V shed 5 bases, J shed 5 bases, and the junction held 2 bases outside the gene matches. Germline V gene sequence: CDR1 SQVTM, CDR2 ANQGSEA.